These 28 T cell receptor beta chains share one sample of origin, sequenced in a study of shared clonotypes between healthy human individuals. The repertoire was sequenced with immunoSEQ multiplex PCR; TCRdb's copy has only in-frame clones and lacks some. The sample yields approximately 2,000,000 clones, under 95% seen once. Sequenced material: naive CD4+ T cells from PBMCs. The subset: CD45RA+ positively selected. All receptors derive from a man aged 18 to 30 in good health. Some clones in this sample may be carry-over from other donors' samples.

The chain uses TRBV7-3 and TRBJ1-3; D possibly corresponds to TRBD1 (5 bases). This CDR3 has 15 residues. V dropped 1 base and J dropped 2 bases, with 9 bases sitting between them. CDR1 and CDR2 from the germline V gene are SGHTA and FQGTGA. CDR3 protein: CASSLIAGPGNTIYF. CDR3 nucleotide sequence: TGTGCCAGCAGCTTAATCGCGGGGCCTGGAAACACCATATATTTT.

The chain combines TRBV30 with TRBJ2-7, with 12 nucleotides matching TRBD2. CDR1 and CDR2 (germline): GTSNPN, SVGIG (reference sequence). Trimming at V came to 8 bases and at J to 3 bases, leaving 11 bases not matched to a gene. This CDR3 comprises 15 residues. CDR3 loop: CALGASGRECYEQYF. Written as DNA, the CDR3 is TGTGCCCTAGGGGCTAGCGGGAGGGAATGCTACGAGCAGTACTTC.

This chain uses TRBV28 with TRBJ1-4; TRBD1 is a possible D gene (5 bases). Germline V CDR1 and CDR2: MDHEN, SYDVKM. Deletions cut 8 bases from V and 7 bases from J, with 14 bases between. The CDR3 spans 13 residues. Here the CDR3 DNA reads TGTGCCAGCGGCCTGGGGGGGGGTGAAAAACTGTTTTTT. Translation: CASGLGGGEKLFF.

The V gene is TRBV5-1, the J gene TRBJ2-7; 9 nucleotides align to TRBD1. Germline lookup yields CDR1 SGHRS and CDR2 YFSETQ. The CDR3 runs to 15 residues. V gave up 2 bases and J gave up 2 bases; unmatched junction bases: 5. CDR3 in amino acids: CASSFTGGVTYEQYF. CDR3 coding DNA: TGCGCCAGCAGCTTTACAGGGGGCGTCACCTACGAGCAGTACTTC.

The rearrangement links TRBV7-9 to TRBJ1-2; possibly TRBD1 for D (5 bases). In germline, CDR1 is SEHNR, CDR2 FQNEAQ (reference sequence). This CDR3 is 13 amino acids long. Trimming pared 1 base from V and 8 bases from J, leaving 11 bases between. CDR3 in amino acids: CASSLVDNRGYTF. The CDR3 DNA sequence: TGTGCCAGCAGCTTAGTGGACAACAGAGGCTACACCTTC.

The chain couples TRBV27 to TRBJ2-5, with TRBD2 identical over 8 bases. Per the germline V gene, CDR1 is MNHEY and CDR2 is SMNVEV (reference sequence). This CDR3 contains 15 residues. With 3 bases clipped from V and 5 bases from J, the junction kept 8 bases outside the gene matches. CDR3 in amino acids: CASSFGRGAGETQYF. The CDR3 DNA is TGTGCCAGCAGTTTCGGGCGGGGGGCTGGGGAGACCCAGTACTTC.

Points on this clone: Distinct nucleotide sequences in the sample also encode this CDR3. The chain couples TRBV7-3 to TRBJ2-1; D not resolved. CDR3 size: 13 residues. Trimming took off 1 base at V and 5 bases at J, with 6 bases between the two ends. Germline-derived CDR1 and CDR2 are SGHTA and FQGTGA. The CDR3 DNA follows: TGTGCCAGCAGCTTAAATCGTGACAATGAGCAGTTCTTC. It encodes CASSLNRDNEQFF.

Remarks on this clone: The sample has other DNA sequences that encode this CDR3 too. The chain employs TRBV7-2 and TRBJ2-3; no definite D call. Germline loops: CDR1 SGHTA, CDR2 FQGNSA. V was shortened by 4 bases and J by 1 base, with 9 bases between the two germline ends. The CDR3 is made up of 14 amino acids. Here the CDR3 reads CASSSLRGTDTQYF. The CDR3 nucleotides are TGTGCCAGCAGCTCGCTTCGGGGCACAGATACGCAGTATTTT.

The chain uses TRBV5-1 and TRBJ2-3, with 8 bases fitting TRBD1. Germline values: CDR1 SGHRS, CDR2 YFSETQ. This CDR3 region has 15 residues. With 4 bases clipped from V and 3 bases from J, the junction kept 7 bases outside the gene matches. CDR3 nucleotide sequence: TGCGCCAGCAGCGAGACAGGGGATCGGACAGATACGCAGTATTTT. It translates to CASSETGDRTDTQYF. Looking up the rest from reference TRBV5-1 and TRBJ2-3 gives the full variable domain: KAGVTQTPRYLIKTRGQQVTLSCSPISGHRSVSWYQQTPGQGLQFLFEYFSETQRNKGNFPGRFSGRQFSNSRSEMNVSTLELGDSALYLCASSETGDRTDTQYFGPGTRLTVL.

The CDR3 DNA sequence: TGTGCCAGCAGTGGCCGGACAGGGGGCGCCGAGCAGTACTTC. Translating it yields CASSGRTGGAEQYF. J is TRBJ2-7 and V is TRBV2; 11 bases line up with TRBD1. Trimming cost V 4 bases and J 6 bases; bases outside gene matches: 5. This CDR3 region has 14 residues. Germline assignment: CDR1 SNHLY and CDR2 FYNNEI.

The table lists this clone with a few counts. The chain combines TRBV7-9 with TRBJ1-1; no reliable D call. The CDR3 is 14 amino acids. The germline V and J ends were trimmed by 2 bases and 0 bases, with 7 bases remaining between them. Germline lookup yields CDR1 SEHNR and CDR2 FQNEAQ (reference sequence). CDR3 loop: CASSLNTLNTEAFF. The CDR3 DNA sequence: TGTGCCAGCAGCTTAAATACCCTGAACACTGAAGCTTTCTTT.

The chain has TRBV7-2 and TRBJ2-4, with D possibly called TRBD1 or TRBD2 (5 bases each). Germline-derived CDR1 and CDR2 are SGHTA and FQGNSA. The germline V and J ends were trimmed by 5 bases and 6 bases, with 20 bases remaining between them. This CDR3 comprises 16 residues. The DNA of the CDR3 is TGTGCCAGCAGCCAAAGGGACGGCCAAGGTCCAAACATTCAGTACTTC. Its protein product is CASSQRDGQGPNIQYF.

V and J are TRBV28 and TRBJ1-5; 7 positions agree with TRBD1. The CDR3 is 13 residues long. Germline CDR1 is MDHEN and CDR2 is SYDVKM. The junction had 5 bases not matched to a gene; V was cut back by 7 bases and J by 5 bases. CDR3: CASTTGVHQPQHF. As DNA, the CDR3 is TGTGCCAGCACCACAGGGGTGCATCAGCCCCAGCATTTT. The complete variable domain, with remaining parts taken from reference TRBV28 and TRBJ1-5, reads DVKVTQSSRYLVKRTGEKVFLECVQDMDHENMFWYRQDPGLGLRLIYFSYDVKMKEKGDIPEGYSVSREKKERFSLILESASTNQTSMYLCASTTGVHQPQHFGDGTRLSIL.

This chain links TRBV9 with TRBJ1-4, with 11 bases aligning to TRBD1. Trimming cost V 1 base and J 8 bases; bases outside gene matches: 4. Germline loops: CDR1 SGDLS, CDR2 YYNGEE. The CDR3 consists of 15 residues. This chain's CDR3 is CASSVRDRGREKLFF. CDR3 nucleotide sequence: TGTGCCAGCAGCGTACGGGACAGGGGGAGGGAAAAACTGTTTTTT.

The genes are TRBV5-1 and TRBJ2-5; 10 bases are a match to TRBD2. J lost 2 bases, V lost 7 bases, and 8 bases had no gene match. Germline CDR1 and CDR2: SGHRS and YFSETQ. The CDR3 is 15 residues long. For the CDR3, the DNA is TGCGCCAGCCGGATCAGCGGGAGGGATCAAGAGACCCAGTACTTC. Its translation: CASRISGRDQETQYF.

This sequence joins TRBV5-4 and TRBJ2-3, with 9 nucleotides matching TRBD2. Germline V gene data show CDR1 as SGHNT and CDR2 as YYREEE (reference sequence). Losses at the gene ends were 0 bases for V and 5 bases for J; bases not matched to a gene: 1. The CDR3 is made up of 14 amino acids. CDR3 bases: TGTGCCAGCAGCTTGGAACTAGCGGGAGATACGCAGTATTTT. It translates to CASSLELAGDTQYF.

The chain employs TRBV6-6 and TRBJ2-3; no clear D. The CDR3 consists of 12 residues. The germline CDR1 and CDR2 sequences are MNHNY and SVGAGI (reference sequence). V gave up 5 bases and J gave up 10 bases, with 13 bases separating them. In DNA form, the CDR3 reads TGTGCCAGCAGTCCCTCGTCAGGCCCGCAGTATTTT. Translating it yields CASSPSSGPQYF.

With regard to this clone: Other DNA sequences within the sample encode an identical CDR3. This CDR3 reads CAWSILGGYEQYF. The CDR3 nucleotides read TGTGCCTGGAGTATATTAGGGGGCTACGAGCAGTACTTC. The chain employs TRBV30 and TRBJ2-7; tentatively, D is TRBD1 (6 bases). The germline V and J ends were trimmed by 2 bases and 3 bases, with 11 bases remaining between them. The V gene's germline CDR1 is GTSNPN and CDR2 SVGIG (reference sequence). The CDR3 is 13 amino acids.

A single count supports this clone. Other DNA sequences of this sample code for an identical CDR3. The rearrangement links TRBV5-1 to TRBJ1-1; no firm D call. V was cut by 4 bases and J by 0 bases, with 10 bases left in between. Germline CDR1 SGHRS, CDR2 YFSETQ. The CDR3 runs 14 residues. The CDR3 DNA reads TGCGCCAGCAGCAGGTTGGGCTTGAACACTGAAGCTTTCTTT. It is translated as CASSRLGLNTEAFF.

The gene calls are TRBV15 and TRBJ1-3; unclear D gene. CDR1 and CDR2 (germline): LNHNV, YYDKDF (reference sequence). The CDR3 contains 17 residues. Trimming stripped 0 bases from V and 1 base from J, with 13 bases between. DNA for the CDR3: TGTGCCACCAGCAGAGAAACCCCCGGAGGGTCTGGAAACACCATATATTTT. This translates into CATSRETPGGSGNTIYF. Full variable domain (remainder filled in from reference TRBV15 and TRBJ1-3): DAMVIQNPRYQVTQFGKPVTLSCSQTLNHNVMYWYQQKSSQAPKLLFHYYDKDFNNEADTPDNFQSRRPNTSFCFLDIRSPGLGDTAMYLCATSRETPGGSGNTIYFGEGSWLTVV.

This clone was found once. The chain links TRBV7-2 to TRBJ2-2, with D perhaps matching TRBD2 (6 bases). The CDR3 is made up of 15 amino acids. V lost 5 bases and J 2 bases, leaving 12 bases between the germline ends. Germline V gene lookup returns CDR1 SGHTA and CDR2 FQGNSA. This CDR3 is CASSAIGTNTGELFF. For the CDR3, the DNA is TGTGCCAGCAGCGCTATAGGGACTAACACCGGGGAGCTGTTTTTT.

A word on this clone: The junction and the germline gene differ at one end; a read error may be behind it. The rearrangement uses TRBV7-2 and TRBJ1-2, with TRBD1 identical over 10 bases. CDR3 length equals 14 residues. Germline assignment: CDR1 SGHTA and CDR2 FQGNSA. CDR3 nucleotides: TGTGCCAGCGGTGGGAGCAGACAGGGGGCGAGAAACCACTTC. Amino acid sequence: CASGGSRQGARNHF.

The rearrangement links TRBV7-8 to TRBJ2-7, with TRBD1 identical over 7 bases. This CDR3 contains 12 residues. Germline V CDR1 and CDR2: SGHVS, FQNEAQ. The J segment lost 9 bases and the V segment lost 5 bases, leaving 7 bases of the junction unmatched. The CDR3 protein is CASSPATGVQYF. In DNA form, the CDR3 reads TGTGCCAGCAGCCCGGCTACAGGGGTGCAGTACTTC.

J is TRBJ2-3 and V is TRBV7-2; maybe TRBD2 (6 bases). Trimming shortened V by 5 bases and J by 0 bases, and 18 bases separated the two germline ends. Germline V gene lookup returns CDR1 SGHTA and CDR2 FQGNSA. The CDR3 length is 17 residues. CDR3 nucleotides: TGTGCCAGCAGCACACCCTCTTACGGGAGAAGCACAGATACGCAGTATTTT. Its protein product is CASSTPSYGRSTDTQYF.

The chain links TRBV9 to TRBJ2-3, with D perhaps matching TRBD2 (5 bases). V lost 0 bases, J lost 7 bases, and 12 bases lay in between. The germline CDR1 and CDR2 sequences are SGDLS and YYNGEE. This CDR3 region has 14 residues. The CDR3 nucleotides read TGTGCCAGCAGCGTAGCTCTGTGGGAGCATACGCAGTATTTT. It codes for CASSVALWEHTQYF.

This clone was detected only once. The chain recombines TRBV7-2 with TRBJ1-4, with D tentatively TRBD1 (6 bases). The V and J ends lost 2 bases and 11 bases respectively, with 15 bases between them. The V gene's germline CDR1 is SGHTA and CDR2 FQGNSA. The CDR3 runs 14 residues. The CDR3: CASSLTQGSGKLFF. CDR3 nucleotides: TGTGCCAGCAGCTTAACACAGGGAAGTGGGAAACTGTTTTTT.

The J gene is TRBJ2-7, the V gene TRBV2, with D perhaps TRBD2 (6 bases). The ends were cut back, 7 bases at V and 0 bases at J, with 13 bases in the middle. This CDR3 has 14 residues. Germline V lookup: CDR1 SNHLY, CDR2 FYNNEI. CDR3 loop: CASMRRDSSYEQYF. DNA of the CDR3: TGTGCCAGCATGAGACGGGACTCCTCCTACGAGCAGTACTTC.

In its sample, this clone was seen once. The chain is built from TRBV6-5 and TRBJ1-5, with 8 bases aligning to TRBD1. This CDR3 has 15 amino acids. The V gene's germline CDR1 is MNHEY and CDR2 SVGAGI. Trimming removed 5 bases from V and 0 bases from J; junction bases left unmatched: 3. The CDR3 bases are TGTGCCAGCAGTACGGGACAGGTTAGCAATCAGCCCCAGCATTTT. This translates into CASSTGQVSNQPQHF.